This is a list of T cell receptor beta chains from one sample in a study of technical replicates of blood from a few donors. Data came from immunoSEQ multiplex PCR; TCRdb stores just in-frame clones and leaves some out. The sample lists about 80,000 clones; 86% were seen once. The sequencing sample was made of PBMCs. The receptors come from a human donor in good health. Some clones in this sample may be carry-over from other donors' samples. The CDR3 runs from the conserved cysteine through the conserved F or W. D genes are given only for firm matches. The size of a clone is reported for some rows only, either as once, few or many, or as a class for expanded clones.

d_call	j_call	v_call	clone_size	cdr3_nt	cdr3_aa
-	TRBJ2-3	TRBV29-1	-	TGCAGCGCATCCGAGGGCACCCGCACAGATACGCAGTATTTT	CSASEGTRTDTQYF
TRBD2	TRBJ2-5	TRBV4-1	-	TGCGCCAGCAGCCATATAGCGGGGGAAGAGACCCAGTACTTC	CASSHIAGEETQYF
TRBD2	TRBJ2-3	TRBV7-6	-	TGTGCCAGCAGCTTACGGGGGGAAAGCACAGATACGCAGTATTTT	CASSLRGESTDTQYF
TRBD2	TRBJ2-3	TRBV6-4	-	TGTGCCAGCAGTGAATCGCGGGGGGCCACAGATACGCAGTATTTT	CASSESRGATDTQYF
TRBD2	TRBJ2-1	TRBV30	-	TGTGCCTGGAGTGTACTAGCGGGATGGAGGAATGAGCAGTTCTTC	CAWSVLAGWRNEQFF
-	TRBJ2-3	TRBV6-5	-	TGTGCCAGCAGCTTCGGGTCCTTCTCCACAGATACGCAGTATTTT	CASSFGSFSTDTQYF
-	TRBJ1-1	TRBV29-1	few	TGCAGCGTTGAAAACGCACGGTTGAACACTGAAGCTTTCTTT	CSVENARLNTEAFF
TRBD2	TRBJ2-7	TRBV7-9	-	TGTGCCAGCAGGTCGAGAGCGGGGACCTACGAGCAGTACTTC	CASRSRAGTYEQYF
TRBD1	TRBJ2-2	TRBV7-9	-	TGTGCCAGCCAACAGGGGGCGCAAACCGGGGAGCTGTTTTTT	CASQQGAQTGELFF
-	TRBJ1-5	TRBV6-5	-	TGTGCCAGCAGCCAGGGACTCTCTAGCAATCAGCCCCAGCATTTT	CASSQGLSSNQPQHF
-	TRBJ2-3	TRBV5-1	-	TGCGCCAGCAGCCTAGGACAGCTGAGGGCAGATACGCAGTATTTT	CASSLGQLRADTQYF
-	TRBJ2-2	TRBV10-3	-	TGTGCCACCCTGGCAGGCGACCTCGATTATGGGGAGCTGTTTTTT	CATLAGDLDYGELFF
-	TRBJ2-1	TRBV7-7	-	TGTGCCAGCAGCTTAAGGCCACAGATTTACAATGAGCAGTTCTTC	CASSLRPQIYNEQFF
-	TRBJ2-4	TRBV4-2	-	TGTGCCAGCAGCAAAGGCAGAGGCGTCTACTTC	CASSKGRGVYF
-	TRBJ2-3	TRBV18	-	TGTGCCAGCTCACCATTCGGGGGTTCAGGGACAGATACGCAGTATTTT	CASSPFGGSGTDTQYF
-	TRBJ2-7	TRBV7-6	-	TGTGCCAGCAGCAACAGCCCCGGGGGCTACGAGCAGTACTTC	CASSNSPGGYEQYF
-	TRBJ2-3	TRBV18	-	TGTGCCAGCTCATCCCGCGGCACAGATACGCAGTATTTT	CASSSRGTDTQYF
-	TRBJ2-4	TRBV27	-	TGTGCCAGCAGTTTACCCAGACAGGAACTCAAAACCAAAAACATTCAGTACTTC	CASSLPRQELKTKNIQYF
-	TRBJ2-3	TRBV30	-	TGTGCCTGGACCCTACGAGATACGCAGTATTTT	CAWTLRDTQYF
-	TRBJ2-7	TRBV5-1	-	TGCGCCAGCAGCTTACAGGGTCGGGAGCAGTACTTC	CASSLQGREQYF
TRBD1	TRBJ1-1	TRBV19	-	TGTGCCAGTAGTAACCGGGACAGGGGAACAGATCCGGCTTTCTTT	CASSNRDRGTDPAFF
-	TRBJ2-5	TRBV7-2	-	TGTGCCAGCAGTTGGGGGGGCGGGAGAGGGGGAGAGACCCAGTACTTC	CASSWGGGRGGETQYF
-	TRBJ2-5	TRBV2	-	TGTGCCAGCAGTGAAGGGTCAACTAGCAAGCAAGAGACCCAGTACTTC	CASSEGSTSKQETQYF
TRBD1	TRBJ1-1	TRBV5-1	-	TGCGCCAGCAGCGTGGGACAGCCCAAAGGTGGTGAAGCTTTCTTT	CASSVGQPKGGEAFF
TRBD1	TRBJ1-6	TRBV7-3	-	TGTGCCAGCAGCTACACCGGGACAGGGGCTTCACCCCTCCACTTT	CASSYTGTGASPLHF
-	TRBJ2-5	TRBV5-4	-	TGTGCCAGCAGCTTGGGACTTACAGAGACCCAGTACTTC	CASSLGLTETQYF
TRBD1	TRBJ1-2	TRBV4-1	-	TGCGCCAGCAGCCAGGGGACAGTAACTCCCGGCTACACCTTC	CASSQGTVTPGYTF
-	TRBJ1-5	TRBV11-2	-	TGTGCCAGCAGCTTAACAGGTTATAGCAATCAGCCCCAGCATTTT	CASSLTGYSNQPQHF
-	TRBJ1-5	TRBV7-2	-	TGTGCCAGCAGTTCCTATTTTCCGGGGGGTCAGCCCCAGCATTTT	CASSSYFPGGQPQHF
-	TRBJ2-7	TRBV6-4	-	TGTGCCAGCAGTGACTCTGATGACAGAAGCTCCTACGAGCAGTACTTC	CASSDSDDRSSYEQYF
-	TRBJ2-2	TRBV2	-	TGTGCCAGCGGTGGGAGAAGCACCGGGGAGCTGTTTTTT	CASGGRSTGELFF
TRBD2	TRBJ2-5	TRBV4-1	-	TGCGCCAGCAGCCAAGCTCCAGCGAGCGGGGAGAAGACCCAGTACTTC	CASSQAPASGEKTQYF
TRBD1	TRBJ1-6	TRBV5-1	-	TGCGCCAGCAGCTTGGTGGCAGGGGGTAATTCACCCCTCCACTTT	CASSLVAGGNSPLHF
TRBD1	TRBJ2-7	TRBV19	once	TGTGCCAGTAGTGCCCGACAGGGCCCCTACGAGCAGTACTTC	CASSARQGPYEQYF
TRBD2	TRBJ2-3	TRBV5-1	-	TGCGCCAGCAGCCCGGGACTAGTAACAGATACGCAGTATTTT	CASSPGLVTDTQYF
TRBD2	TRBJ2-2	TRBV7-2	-	TGTGCCAGCAGCTTGGGACTAGCGGGGGCCGGGGAGCTGTTTTTT	CASSLGLAGAGELFF
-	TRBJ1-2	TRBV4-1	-	TGCGCCAGCAGCCCAAACCTCCTCCTAGGCTATGGCTACACCTTC	CASSPNLLLGYGYTF
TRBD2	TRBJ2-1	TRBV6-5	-	TGTGCCAGCGGGGCGGGAGGGAGGGATGAGCAGTTCTTC	CASGAGGRDEQFF
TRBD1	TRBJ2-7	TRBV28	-	TGTGCCAGCAGTCCTGTAAGGGGGCAGTACGAGCAGTACTTC	CASSPVRGQYEQYF
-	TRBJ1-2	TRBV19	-	TGTGCCAGTAGCATTCAACAGGGAATGAACTATGGCTACACCTTC	CASSIQQGMNYGYTF
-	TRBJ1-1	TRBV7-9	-	TGCGCCAGCAGCCGGATTGGGGGCTCGGGGAACACTGAAGCTTTCTTT	CASSRIGGSGNTEAFF
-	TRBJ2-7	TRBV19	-	TGTGCCAGTAGGGGAGCGGCGACCTACGAGCAGTACTTC	CASRGAATYEQYF
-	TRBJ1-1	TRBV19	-	TGTGCCAGTAGTAGTGTCGGGGGGAACACTGAAGCTTTCTTT	CASSSVGGNTEAFF
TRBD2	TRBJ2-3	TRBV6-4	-	TGTGCCAGCAGTGAATCTGGCGGGGGGACAGATACGCAGTATTTT	CASSESGGGTDTQYF
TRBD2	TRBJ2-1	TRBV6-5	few	TGTGCCAGCAGTAAGCGGGGGGGCCTGGTTGAGCAGTTCTTC	CASSKRGGLVEQFF
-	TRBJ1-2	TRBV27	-	TGTGCCAGCAGCCTAGGGTGGGGGCTAACTAACTATGGCTACACCTTC	CASSLGWGLTNYGYTF
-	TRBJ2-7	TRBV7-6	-	TGTGCCAGCAGCTCGGCAGGGGGGAGTGACGAGCAGTACTTC	CASSSAGGSDEQYF
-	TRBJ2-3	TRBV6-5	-	TGTGCCAGCAGTTACAGCCTGGCAGGAGATACGCAGTATTTT	CASSYSLAGDTQYF
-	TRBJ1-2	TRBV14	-	TGTGCCAGCAGCCAAGGCCGACAGGACCATGGCTACACCTTC	CASSQGRQDHGYTF
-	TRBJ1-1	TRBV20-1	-	TGCAGTGCTCAGGGGCTCACTGAAGCTTTCTTT	CSAQGLTEAFF
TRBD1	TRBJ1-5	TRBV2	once	TGTGCCAGCAGCGAGACCCGGGACAGAATATCAAATCAGCCCCAGCATTTT	CASSETRDRISNQPQHF
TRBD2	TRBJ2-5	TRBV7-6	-	TGTGCCAGCAGCCCGATATTGACGGGGGGGCACGAGACCCAGTACTTC	CASSPILTGGHETQYF
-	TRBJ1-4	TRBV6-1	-	TGTGCCAGCGACCGCGGGGGAAGTCGGGAAAAACTGTTTTTT	CASDRGGSREKLFF
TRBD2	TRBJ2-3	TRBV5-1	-	TGCGCCAGCAGCATGACTATGGGGGGCCGCGGGGGGGATACGCAGTATTTT	CASSMTMGGRGGDTQYF